This T cell receptor (beta chain) emerged from a study of blood T cells in healthy people across ages. A second PCR, run for roughly 7 to 11 cycles, used a sample-barcoded 5' primer plus a J-beta primer mix. A single record per CDR3 protein comes from TCRdb applying MiXCR to the 5' RACE reads. The sample gives roughly 1.9 million distinct CDR3 sequences, about 39% of which show up once; 20% to 25% is in the top ten. Looked up from germline, CDR1 is DFQATT and CDR2 is SNEGSKA (reference sequence). The CDR3 runs to 13 residues. V was shortened by 0 bases and J by 4 bases, with 9 bases between the two germline ends.

Sequenced sample: blood. The sequence derives from a human donor in good health. The rearrangement links TRBV20-1 to TRBJ1-2, with D maybe TRBD1 (5 bases). In DNA form, the CDR3 reads TGCAGTGCTAGAGATCCCGGGGGCTATGGCTACACCTTC. Translated: CSARDPGGYGYTF.